Shown below are 16 T cell receptor beta chains from a single sample sequenced in a study of shared clonotypes between healthy human individuals. Terminally differentiated effector memory CD45RA+ cells were left out of the naive CD8 fraction, which was CD45RO-negative and positively selected for CCR7. The table came from immunoSEQ multiplex PCR; TCRdb's copy has only in-frame clones and leaves some out. The table includes about 2 million clones, about 95% detected once. The sample taken for sequencing was naive CD8+ T cells sorted from blood. The receptors stem from a man between 18 and 29 years old in good health.

This chain joins TRBV7-9 and TRBJ2-5, with TRBD2 matching 12 bases. This CDR3 comprises 16 residues. Per the germline V gene, CDR1 is SEHNR and CDR2 is FQNEAQ (reference sequence). Trimming removed 5 bases from V and 3 bases from J; junction bases left unmatched: 7. CDR3 sequence: CASSPTSGGPKETQYF. CDR3 in DNA: TGTGCCAGCAGCCCCACTAGCGGGGGGCCTAAAGAGACCCAGTACTTC.

The chain couples TRBV5-6 to TRBJ1-5; possibly TRBD1 for D (5 bases). The CDR3 is 16 amino acids. V was shortened by 0 bases and J by 7 bases, with 17 bases between the two germline ends. CDR1 and CDR2 from the germline V gene are SGHDT and YYEEEE. CDR3 bases: TGTGCCAGCAGCTTGGGGGGACTCGGAACGTGGCAGCCCCAGCATTTT. Amino acid sequence: CASSLGGLGTWQPQHF.

This clone was seen more than once but under ten times. The chain carries TRBV14 and TRBJ1-1; maybe TRBD1 (6 bases). CDR1 SGHDN and CDR2 FVKESK come from the germline V gene. The V end was cut by 1 base, the J end by 11 bases, with 14 bases between. The CDR3 totals 13 residues. The DNA of the CDR3 is TGTGCCAGCAGCCAAGGGGGGGGCCGGGAGGCTTTCTTT. It encodes CASSQGGGREAFF.

The chain has TRBV13 and TRBJ2-1, with TRBD1 matching 8 bases. V was pared by 5 bases and J by 3 bases, with 6 bases of the junction left unmatched. Germline CDR1 and CDR2: PRHDT and FYEKMQ (reference sequence). The CDR3 has 15 residues. The CDR3 protein is CASSPQGAGYNEQFF. Written as DNA, the CDR3 is TGTGCCAGCAGCCCGCAGGGGGCGGGCTACAATGAGCAGTTCTTC.

This clone was found a few times. This CDR3 is CASTSTGGAGANVLTF. Written as DNA, the CDR3 is TGTGCCAGCACCTCGACGGGGGGTGCCGGGGCCAACGTCCTGACTTTC. V is TRBV27 and J is TRBJ2-6, with 7 bases aligning to TRBD2. The V and J ends lost 7 bases and 4 bases, in that order; junction bases with no gene match: 10. Germline CDR1 is MNHEY and CDR2 is SMNVEV (reference sequence). The CDR3 is 16 amino acids.

The CDR3 DNA sequence: TGCGCCAGCAGCTTGGATCCGGGAGGTTTGGAGACCCAGTACTTC. It specifies CASSLDPGGLETQYF. The chain uses TRBV5-1 and TRBJ2-5; 7 nucleotides line up with TRBD2. Germline CDR1 and CDR2: SGHRS and YFSETQ. The junction had 7 bases not matched to a gene; V was cut back by 0 bases and J by 5 bases. The CDR3 spans 15 residues. The full variable domain, its missing parts supplied by reference TRBV5-1 and TRBJ2-5, is KAGVTQTPRYLIKTRGQQVTLSCSPISGHRSVSWYQQTPGQGLQFLFEYFSETQRNKGNFPGRFSGRQFSNSRSEMNVSTLELGDSALYLCASSLDPGGLETQYFGPGTRLLVL.

This sequence joins TRBV5-6 and TRBJ2-3, with TRBD2 matching over 11 bases. Germline V gives CDR1 SGHDT, CDR2 YYEEEE. The CDR3 is 16 amino acids. J lost 5 bases, V lost 4 bases, and 9 bases had no gene match. CDR3 amino acids: CASSLGTSGGLDTQYF. Here the CDR3 DNA reads TGTGCCAGCAGCCTGGGGACTAGCGGAGGCTTAGATACGCAGTATTTT.

This chain connects TRBV7-6 to TRBJ2-1, with 10 bases identical to TRBD1. Germline loops: CDR1 SGHVS, CDR2 FNYEAQ. The junction had 6 bases not matched to a gene; V was cut back by 6 bases and J by 4 bases. This CDR3 is 15 amino acids long. The CDR3 spells CASRGTGDPYNEQFF. CDR3 sequence (DNA): TGTGCCAGCAGAGGGACAGGGGACCCATACAATGAGCAGTTCTTC.

This chain uses TRBV7-9 with TRBJ1-2; D is perhaps TRBD1 (5 bases). This CDR3 has 15 amino acids. Trimming took 6 bases from V and 3 from J, leaving 17 bases between them. Per the germline V gene, CDR1 is SEHNR and CDR2 is FQNEAQ (reference sequence). The DNA of the CDR3 is TGTGCCAGCAGAAGGATTTTACCGGGGGACTATGGCTACACCTTC. Its protein product is CASRRILPGDYGYTF. Complete variable domain (other parts from reference TRBV7-9 and TRBJ1-2): DTGVSQNPRHKITKRGQNVTFRCDPISEHNRLYWYRQTLGQGPEFLTYFQNEAQLEKSRLLSDRFSAERPKGSFSTLEIQRTEQGDSAMYLCASRRILPGDYGYTFGSGTRLTVV.

The V gene is TRBV5-1, the J gene TRBJ2-2, with D maybe TRBD1 (6 bases). With 2 bases removed from V and 2 bases from J, the gap between germline ends came to 10 bases. Per the germline V gene, CDR1 is SGHRS and CDR2 is YFSETQ. The CDR3 is made up of 15 amino acids. The CDR3 loop is CASSLPRGNTGELFF. The CDR3 DNA reads TGCGCCAGCAGCTTACCCAGGGGCAACACCGGGGAGCTGTTTTTT.

The V call is TRBV28, the J call TRBJ1-1; D is unclear. Germline V gene data show CDR1 as MDHEN and CDR2 as SYDVKM. This CDR3 spans 13 amino acids. V was cut by 5 bases and J by 0 bases, with 7 bases left in between. The CDR3 region is CASSIELNTEAFF. The CDR3 DNA reads TGTGCCAGCAGTATAGAGTTGAACACTGAAGCTTTCTTT.

CDR3 in amino acids: CASSLTESWTEAFF. CDR3 sequence (DNA): TGTGCCAGCAGCTTGACCGAGAGTTGGACTGAAGCTTTCTTT. V gene TRBV7-9 combines with J gene TRBJ1-1; no reliable D call. This CDR3 spans 14 amino acids. V was clipped by 3 bases and J by 5 bases, with 13 bases between them. CDR1 SEHNR and CDR2 FQNEAQ come from the germline V gene (reference sequence). Complete variable domain (other parts from reference TRBV7-9 and TRBJ1-1): DTGVSQNPRHKITKRGQNVTFRCDPISEHNRLYWYRQTLGQGPEFLTYFQNEAQLEKSRLLSDRFSAERPKGSFSTLEIQRTEQGDSAMYLCASSLTESWTEAFFGQGTRLTVV.

The chain links TRBV6-7 to TRBJ1-2, with no clear D. TRBV6-7 is marked as an open reading frame, function uncertain. Trimming removed 0 bases at V and 8 bases at J, with 10 bases between. This CDR3 has 13 residues. DNA for the CDR3: TGTGCCAGCAGTTACTCAGGGCACCAGGGCTACACCTTC. Protein: CASSYSGHQGYTF.

The chain employs TRBV29-1 and TRBJ1-2; D gene uncertain. CDR1 is SQVTM, CDR2 ANQGSEA, per germline. Trimming removed 0 bases at V and 3 bases at J, with 2 bases between. CDR3 size: 11 residues. The CDR3 region is CSVEDDYGYTF. The CDR3 nucleotides are TGCAGCGTTGAAGACGACTATGGCTACACCTTC.

In its sample, this clone was seen once. The sample holds other DNA sequences that translate to the same CDR3. The V gene is TRBV9, the J gene TRBJ2-5, with D uncertain. V lost 5 bases, J lost 0 bases, and 5 bases lay in between. CDR3 length: 12 amino acids. The germline V gene encodes CDR1 SGDLS and CDR2 YYNGEE. CDR3 sequence reads: CASSVNQETQYF. DNA for the CDR3: TGTGCCAGCAGTGTCAACCAAGAGACCCAGTACTTC.

The rearrangement uses TRBV16 and TRBJ2-1; possible D gene TRBD1, 6 bases. The germline V gene has CDR1 KGHSY and CDR2 FQNENV. The CDR3 has 15 amino acids. Trimming pared 8 bases from V and 7 bases from J, leaving 21 bases between. The CDR3 region has the DNA TGTGCCAGCGCTCTTCATGGTACAGGGAGAAATGAGCAGTTCTTC. Its translation: CASALHGTGRNEQFF.